Each of the 12 T cell receptor beta chains below was sequenced from the same sample in a study of post-analysis software for immune sequencing data. Overall study findings and caveats: Five or six TRBV segments, TRBV5-6, TRBV5-1 and TRBV20-1 among them, were found more frequent in patients than controls.

Built from TCR beta cDNA, the libraries had unique molecular identifiers in them. Via MiXCR, TCRdb re-called the PCR reads, giving one row per CDR3 protein. The table has roughly 730,000 distinct CDR3 sequences, 25% to 30% seen once. No antigen has been identified for these receptors. The specimen was blood. The receptor source for this set is a girl aged 5 to 17 with multiple sclerosis.

This chain links TRBV27 with TRBJ2-7; perhaps D is TRBD1 or TRBD2 (5 bases each). The V end was cut by 5 bases, the J end by 1 base, with 12 bases between. CDR3 length equals 14 residues. Germline CDR1 MNHEY, CDR2 SMNVEV (reference sequence). The DNA for the CDR3 is TGTGCCAGCAGTCCCCACGGGGCGTCCTACGAGCAGTACTTC. It encodes CASSPHGASYEQYF.

The chain's CDR3 is CASISGTITDTQYF. DNA of the CDR3: TGTGCCAGCATAAGCGGTACTATAACAGATACGCAGTATTTT. The rearrangement joins TRBV12-3 or TRBV12-4 to TRBJ2-3; D perhaps matches TRBD2 (5 bases). CDR3 length: 14 residues. The V and J ends lost 7 bases and 3 bases respectively, with 14 bases between them.

In its sample, this clonotype was seen a few times. CDR3 sequence (DNA): TGTGCCAGCAGTGAACCCCCCCAGGGGAAGGGGGACCGGAGGGCGATGACGGATCATGAAAAACTGTTTTTT. It encodes CASSEPPQGKGDRRAMTDHEKLFF. V usage is TRBV25-1 and J usage is TRBJ1-4, with D possibly being TRBD1 (6 bases). The germline gives CDR1 MGHDK, CDR2 SYGVNS. The CDR3 runs to 24 residues. V was shortened by 2 bases and J by 6 bases, with 40 bases between the two germline ends.

Many counts were recorded for this clonotype. The V and J genes are TRBV7-8 and TRBJ1-5, with unresolved D. V lost 2 bases to trimming and J lost 0 bases, with 5 bases between them. The CDR3 is 14 residues long. The V gene's germline CDR1 is SGHVS and CDR2 FQNEAQ. The CDR3 nucleotides read TGTGCCAGCAGCTTACGTAATAGCAATCAGCCCCAGCATTTT. This translates into CASSLRNSNQPQHF. The full variable domain, completed using reference TRBV7-8 and TRBJ1-5, is GAGVSQSPRYKVAKRGQDVALRCDPISGHVSLFWYQQALGQGPEFLTYFQNEAQLDKSGLPSDRFFAERPEGSVSTLKIQRTQQEDSAVYLCASSLRNSNQPQHFGDGTRLSIL.

This clonotype was picked up a small number of times. The V gene is TRBV28, the J gene TRBJ2-5; D is perhaps TRBD2 (6 bases). Germline-derived CDR1 and CDR2 are MDHEN and SYDVKM. Between the trimmed V and J ends, which lost 6 bases and 3 bases, there was a span of 23 bases. The CDR3 consists of 17 residues. The CDR3, as DNA: TGTGCCAGCAGGCCCCCCGGGGGTAACTTTGGTGAAGAGACCCAGTACTTC. It yields the protein CASRPPGGNFGEETQYF.

This clonotype has just a few counts. The J gene is TRBJ2-7, the V gene TRBV5-1; 9 positions match TRBD1. Germline CDR1 reads SGHRS; CDR2 reads YFSETQ. Trimming at V came to 0 bases and at J to 1 base, leaving 8 bases not matched to a gene. This CDR3 region has 17 residues. CDR3 coding DNA: TGCGCCAGCAGCTTGGAGGCGGTGGGGACAGGGTCCTACGAGCAGTACTTC. Residues: CASSLEAVGTGSYEQYF.

The V and J genes are TRBV6-5 and TRBJ1-2, with a weak D call TRBD1 (6 bases). CDR1 and CDR2 (germline): MNHEY, SVGAGI. V shed 6 bases and J shed 5 bases, with 25 bases lying between them. This CDR3 spans 17 amino acids. The CDR3 nucleotides read TGTGCCAGCAGGCCCGCGCGGGGGCGCAAGCCTGGGTATGGCTACACCTTC. Amino acid sequence: CASRPARGRKPGYGYTF.

The chain uses TRBV12-3 or TRBV12-4 and TRBJ1-1, with TRBD1 matching over 8 bases. Trimming cost V 4 bases and J 5 bases; bases outside gene matches: 9. This CDR3 has 15 residues. Here the CDR3 DNA reads TGTGCCAGCAGTTACCAGGGACAGGTGGGGACTGAAGCTTTCTTT. It yields the protein CASSYQGQVGTEAFF.

This chain joins TRBV16 and TRBJ1-5, with 8 bases aligning to TRBD1. The CDR3 loop spans 16 amino acids. CDR1 is KGHSY and CDR2 is FQNENV in the germline V gene. Unmatched junction bases numbered 8, after V lost 2 bases and J lost 5 bases. DNA of the CDR3: TGTGCCAGCAGCCAACCCCCCGGACAGGGCCATCAGCCCCAGCATTTT. It codes for CASSQPPGQGHQPQHF.

This clonotype has only a few counts. The rearrangement uses TRBV7-2 and TRBJ2-5; 9 positions match TRBD2. The V gene end was trimmed by 5 bases and the J gene end by 5 bases; junction bases not matched to a gene: 12. Germline V gives CDR1 SGHTA, CDR2 FQGNSA. The CDR3 covers 16 residues. CDR3 residues: CASSDRLADPGETQYF. The CDR3 DNA is TGTGCCAGCAGCGACCGACTAGCGGACCCGGGGGAGACCCAGTACTTC.

This clonotype was picked up a small number of times. The V and J genes are TRBV28 and TRBJ2-7; TRBD1 matches at 8 bases. The CDR3 totals 16 residues. Trimming at V came to 3 bases and at J to 0 bases, leaving 7 bases not matched to a gene. In germline, CDR1 is MDHEN, CDR2 SYDVKM. The CDR3 is CASSFIGQGASYEQYF. The CDR3, as DNA: TGTGCCAGCAGTTTTATAGGACAGGGCGCCTCCTACGAGCAGTACTTC.

The J gene is TRBJ2-3, the V gene TRBV7-8; D may be TRBD2 (5 bases). The germline V and J ends were trimmed by 7 bases and 0 bases, with 11 bases remaining between them. The CDR3 covers 14 residues. Germline assignment: CDR1 SGHVS and CDR2 FQNEAQ. As DNA, the CDR3 is TGTGCCAGCAAACGGGGTCTTAGCACAGATACGCAGTATTTT. The encoded protein is CASKRGLSTDTQYF.